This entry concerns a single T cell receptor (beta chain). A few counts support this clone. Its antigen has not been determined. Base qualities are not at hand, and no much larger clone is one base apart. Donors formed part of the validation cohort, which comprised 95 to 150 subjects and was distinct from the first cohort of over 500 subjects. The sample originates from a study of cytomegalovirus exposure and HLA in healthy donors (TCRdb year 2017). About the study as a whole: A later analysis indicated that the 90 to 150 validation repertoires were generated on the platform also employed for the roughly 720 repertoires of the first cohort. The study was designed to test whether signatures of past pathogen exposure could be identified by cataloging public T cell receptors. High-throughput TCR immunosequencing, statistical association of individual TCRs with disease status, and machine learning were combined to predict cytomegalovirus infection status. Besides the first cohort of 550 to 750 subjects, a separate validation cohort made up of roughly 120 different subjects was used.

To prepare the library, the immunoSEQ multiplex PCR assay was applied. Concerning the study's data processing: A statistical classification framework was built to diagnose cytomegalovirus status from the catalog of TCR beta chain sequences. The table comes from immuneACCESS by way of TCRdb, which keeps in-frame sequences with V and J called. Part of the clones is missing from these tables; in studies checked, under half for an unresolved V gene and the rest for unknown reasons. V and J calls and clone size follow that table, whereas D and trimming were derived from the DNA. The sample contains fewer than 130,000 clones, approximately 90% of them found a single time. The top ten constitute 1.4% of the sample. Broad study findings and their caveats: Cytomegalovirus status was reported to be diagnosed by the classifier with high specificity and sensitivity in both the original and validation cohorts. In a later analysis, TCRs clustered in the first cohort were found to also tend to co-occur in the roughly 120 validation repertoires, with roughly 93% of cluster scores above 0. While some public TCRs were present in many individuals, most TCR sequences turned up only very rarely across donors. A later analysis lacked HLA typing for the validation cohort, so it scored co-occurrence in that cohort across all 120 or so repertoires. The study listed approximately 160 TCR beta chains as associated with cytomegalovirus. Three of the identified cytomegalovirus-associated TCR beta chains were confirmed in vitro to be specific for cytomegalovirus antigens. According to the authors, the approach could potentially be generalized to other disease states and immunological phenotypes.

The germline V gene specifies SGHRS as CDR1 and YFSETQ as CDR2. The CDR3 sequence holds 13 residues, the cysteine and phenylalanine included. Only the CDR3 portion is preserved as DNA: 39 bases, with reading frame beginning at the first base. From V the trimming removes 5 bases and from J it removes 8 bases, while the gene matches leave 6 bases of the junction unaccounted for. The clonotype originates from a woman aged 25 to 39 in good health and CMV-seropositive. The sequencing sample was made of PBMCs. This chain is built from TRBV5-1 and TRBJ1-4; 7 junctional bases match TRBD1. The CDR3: CASRTGPQEKLFF. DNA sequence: TGCGCCAGCAGGACAGGGCCCCAGGAAAAACTGTTTTTT. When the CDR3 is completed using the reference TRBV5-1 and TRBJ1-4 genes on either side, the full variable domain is KAGVTQTPRYLIKTRGQQVTLSCSPISGHRSVSWYQQTPGQGLQFLFEYFSETQRNKGNFPGRFSGRQFSNSRSEMNVSTLELGDSALYLCASRTGPQEKLFFGSGTQLSVL.